These 10 T cell receptor beta chains share one sample of origin, sequenced in a study of response to subunit inactivated influenza vaccine. Each CDR3 protein is one row after TCRdb ran MiXCR on the RT-PCR reads. The sample records 400,000 to 550,000 distinct CDR3 sequences, about 25% being singletons. Here the sequenced sample was CD4+ T cells sorted from PBMCs, taken roughly 5 days after vaccination. These receptors came from a man in his forties or fifties who received an inactivated influenza vaccine.

This clonotype was detected only a few times. In DNA, the CDR3 is TGTGCCAGCAGTTTGCACCCTCGCTACACCTTC. Protein: CASSLHPRYTF. V usage is TRBV12-3 or TRBV12-4 and J usage is TRBJ1-2; no definite D call. The ends were cut back, 3 bases at V and 9 bases at J, with 8 bases in the middle. This CDR3 region has 11 residues.

This clonotype was seen a handful of times. This chain uses TRBV5-5 with TRBJ2-3; the D is unclear. The CDR3 loop spans 13 amino acids. Germline lookup yields CDR1 SGHKS and CDR2 YYEKEE (reference sequence). V lost 2 bases and J lost 5, with 9 bases in between. CDR3 protein: CASSLQSQDTQYF. The DNA for the CDR3 is TGTGCCAGCAGCTTACAGTCTCAAGATACGCAGTATTTT.

The J gene is TRBJ1-1, the V gene TRBV12-3 or TRBV12-4, with D maybe TRBD1 (6 bases). The V end lost 3 bases, the J end lost 6 bases, and 11 bases lay between the germline ends. This CDR3 region has 13 residues. The CDR3 reads CASSFARGAEAFF. The DNA of the CDR3 is TGTGCCAGCAGTTTTGCCAGGGGCGCTGAAGCTTTCTTT.

This chain uses TRBV5-1 with TRBJ2-7; the D gene is possibly TRBD2 (5 bases). The germline V and J ends were trimmed by 0 bases and 0 bases, with 7 bases remaining between them. CDR1 and CDR2 (germline): SGHRS, YFSETQ. The CDR3 has 14 residues. The CDR3 loop reads CASSLDEGSYEQYF. The CDR3 DNA reads TGCGCCAGCAGCTTGGACGAGGGCTCCTACGAGCAGTACTTC.

This chain links TRBV3-1 with TRBJ2-3; 12 nucleotides line up with TRBD2. CDR1 LGHDT and CDR2 YNNKEL come from the germline V gene (reference sequence). V gave up 4 bases and J gave up 4 bases; unmatched junction bases: 6. The CDR3 has 16 amino acids. CDR3 loop: CASSRRTSGDPDTQYF. CDR3 DNA sequence: TGTGCCAGCAGCCGGAGGACTAGCGGGGACCCAGATACGCAGTATTTT.

This clonotype has only a few counts. This sequence joins TRBV20-1 and TRBJ2-1; 7 bases match TRBD2. V lost 0 bases and J lost 0; bases outside the gene matches: 5. This CDR3 contains 16 residues. From germline, CDR1 is DFQATT and CDR2 SNEGSKA (reference sequence). The CDR3 coding sequence is TGCAGTGCTAGAGATCTCCGGGACTACTCCTACAATGAGCAGTTCTTC. It encodes CSARDLRDYSYNEQFF.

This chain connects TRBV7-2 to TRBJ2-3, with a possible D match to TRBD1 (6 bases). Trimming took off 4 bases at V and 6 bases at J, with 20 bases between the two ends. The CDR3 sequence is 16 residues long. Germline CDR1 and CDR2: SGHTA and FQGNSA. The CDR3 here is CASSSQGEVRLDTQYF. CDR3 nucleotide sequence: TGTGCCAGCAGCTCACAGGGCGAAGTTAGACTGGATACGCAGTATTTT.

The rearrangement uses TRBV7-9 and TRBJ2-7; 9 bases map to TRBD1. Germline values: CDR1 SEHNR, CDR2 FQNEAQ (reference sequence). The V and J ends lost 1 base and 4 bases, in that order; junction bases with no gene match: 8. The CDR3 runs to 16 residues. The CDR3, as DNA: TGTGCCAGCAGCTTAGACCTCCGGGACAGGGTGTACGAGCAGTACTTC. The encoded protein is CASSLDLRDRVYEQYF.

This clonotype was seen at least ten times. The chain is built from TRBV20-1 and TRBJ2-7; 14 bases are shared with TRBD2. The CDR3 contains 19 residues. Trimming at V came to 0 bases and at J to 1 base, leaving 11 bases not matched to a gene. Germline V gene lookup returns CDR1 DFQATT and CDR2 SNEGSKA (reference sequence). The CDR3 loop is CSARDQGLAGGKFSYEQYF. In DNA form, the CDR3 reads TGCAGTGCTAGAGATCAAGGACTAGCGGGAGGTAAATTTTCCTACGAGCAGTACTTC.

This clonotype was seen a few times. The rearrangement uses TRBV29-1 and TRBJ2-3, with a tentative D call TRBD1 (6 bases). The CDR3 extends over 13 amino acids. V was pared by 4 bases and J by 2 bases, with 10 bases between. The V gene's germline CDR1 is SQVTM and CDR2 ANQGSEA. DNA of the CDR3: TGCAGCGTTGGGACAGCATTCACAGATACGCAGTATTTT. Its protein product is CSVGTAFTDTQYF.